The clone carrying this T cell receptor (beta chain) occurred a few times. Its antigen is unidentified. Expressed TCRB transcripts were sequenced because the entire RNA isolate underwent reverse transcription. Repertoires were generated with immunoSEQ multiplex PCR, while TCRdb's copy carries only in-frame clones and drops some. This sample yields approximately 110,000 clones, of which almost 40% are seen a single time; roughly 0.059% belongs to the top ten. The ends lost 4 bases at V and 0 bases at J; junction bases unmatched: 2. Germline loops: CDR1 LGHNA, CDR2 YNFKEQ. The length of the CDR3 is 15 residues. The sample comes from a study of beta chain features in type 1 diabetes. Study context: The examined sorted cells totaled fewer than 140 million across samples. Study-level findings and limits: For patients and controls alike, PCR might favor shorter templates to the same degree.

Stem cell-like memory, regulatory, central memory and naive CD4+ cells were sorted via CD45RO/CCR7/CD25/CD127/CD95/CD27. The genes are TRBV4-2 and TRBJ2-7, with 11 positions matching TRBD1. The receptor comes from a woman aged 18-29 years in good health. The sequencing input was stem cell memory CD4+ T cells from blood. CDR3 coding DNA: TGTGCCAGCAGCCCTGGGACAGGGGGCTCCTACGAGCAGTACTTC. Translated, it gives CASSPGTGGSYEQYF.